This entry features one T cell receptor beta chain sequence. In its sample, this clone was seen a few times. It has no known antigen specificity. The input lacks base qualities; no much larger clone sits a single base away. The germline V gene yields MDHEN for CDR1 and SYDVKM for CDR2. Its CDR3 holds 15 amino acids, cysteine through phenylalanine. The retained sequence is limited to the CDR3, 45 bases, with the frame set at the first base. Ends trimmed: V by 6 bases, J by 0 bases; bases unmatched to a gene: 4. Whole blood was collected in K2EDTA tubes by collaborating institutions according to the institutions' own protocols. Collaborator samples were shipped for TCRbeta analysis as frozen whole blood, isolated PBMCs, or DNA extracted from either sample type. The source of the sample is a study of blood T cell repertoires in COVID-19 (dated by TCRdb to 2019 to 2021). Regarding the research as a whole: Samples covering the acute and convalescent phases of COVID-19 were provided by collaborators in the United States, Italy and Spain. Nearly every sample came with metadata listing a de-identified subject ID, COVID-19 status, age in years and sex. The samples were drawn from two sources: the first 160 participants of the ongoing ImmuneRACE study, and 1,200 or so subjects contributed by 6 global collaborators. The repertoires were released in a freely available public database meant as a resource for research on the immune response to SARS-CoV-2. The prospective study material was composed of cDNA or gDNA derived from T cells, B-cell-depleted T cells, or PBMCs. Where HLA class I and class II types were available, the types were taken from metadata supplied by the sample provider, not from assay-based typing. Deeply sampled blood TCRbeta repertoires from subjects exposed to, actively infected with, or recovered from COVID-19 were included in the dataset. What the work shows at the level of the full study, not this receptor alone: The amount of clinical and demographic metadata varied by source and participant and was provided uncurated.

The immunoSEQ Assay, a bias-controlled multiplex PCR, was used to amplify TCRbeta CDR3 regions from genomic DNA. The paper's data handling went like this. The number of nucleated cells in each sample was estimated by amplification of reference gene primers within the assay. To quantify the absolute abundance of each unique TCRbeta CDR3 rearrangement, sequence reads were collapsed and filtered. For each sample, productive Simpson clonality was calculated by taking the square root of Simpson's diversity index across productive rearrangements. TCRdb obtained this table from immuneACCESS and retained in-frame rearrangements with V and J assigned. These tables miss some clones; where compared with another copy, unresolved V genes account for less than half of the shortfall, and the remainder is unexplained. V, J and clone size are taken as reported in that table, and D and trimming were inferred from the DNA itself. The sample table lists 150,000 to 200,000 clones, 76% of them with a count of one. The leading ten clones occupy approximately 8.6% of the sample.

This clonotype was sampled from a woman aged 45-65 years with active or convalescent COVID-19. This chain joins TRBV28 to TRBJ2-1, and TRBD1 matches 8 of the central bases. The specimen was peripheral blood. The CDR3 protein is CASSSDRVSYNEQFF. The sequence in DNA is TGTGCCAGCAGCTCGGACAGGGTCTCCTACAATGAGCAGTTCTTC.